This T cell receptor beta chain was captured in a study of human T cells and chemical hapten exposure. About the study: Skin of the upper inner arm, around 2 cm by around 2 cm, received 2% DPC for sensitization. Findings of the study overall: PT1 expanded TCR numbers tracked positively with patch test score. Clustering by CDR3 similarity yielded significantly more large clusters from expanded TCRs than controls.

MiXCR, run by TCRdb on the RACE reads, gives a single entry per CDR3 protein. The sample has tens of thousands of distinct CDR3 sequences; around 13% are singletons. Germline loops: CDR1 SGDLS, CDR2 YYNGEE. The CDR3 has 15 residues. Trimming removed 4 bases from V and 0 bases from J, with 11 bases in between. This clonotype showed up many times. Its matching antigen is unknown. Time point given: patch test 3, about 24 weeks after DPC sensitization. The treatment is: therapeutic diphenylcyclopropenone sensitization with weekly scalp DPC. Unfractionated whole blood yielded total RNA. The specimen was whole blood, collected in connection with sensitization to the hapten diphenylcyclopropenone (DPC). The chain combines TRBV9 with TRBJ1-5; a weak D match, TRBD1 (6 bases). The clonotype originates from a woman aged 45-60 years with alopecia areata. Some clones in this sample may be carry-over from other donors' samples. CDR3 residues: CASSRTADSNQPQHF. CDR3 nucleotides: TGTGCCAGCAGCCGGACAGCCGATAGCAATCAGCCCCAGCATTTT.